This entry concerns a single T cell receptor (beta chain). Generated by immunoSEQ multiplex PCR, the TCRdb table keeps only in-frame clones and is missing some. Here the sample spans approximately 54,000 clones, 80% to 90% being singletons. This sample was taken from a study of blood T cell repertoires in COVID-19. The V end was cut by 5 bases, the J end by 3 bases, with 16 bases between. CDR1 is SGHTA, CDR2 FQGNSA, per germline. This CDR3 region has 16 residues. This TCR derives from an older woman with acute or convalescent COVID-19. Sequencing was performed on peripheral blood. The genes are TRBV7-2 and TRBJ2-2; D may be TRBD1 (7 bases). CDR3 protein: CASSPGGGRHTGELFF. The CDR3, as DNA: TGTGCCAGCAGCCCCGGAGGGGGCCGACACACCGGGGAGCTGTTTTTT.